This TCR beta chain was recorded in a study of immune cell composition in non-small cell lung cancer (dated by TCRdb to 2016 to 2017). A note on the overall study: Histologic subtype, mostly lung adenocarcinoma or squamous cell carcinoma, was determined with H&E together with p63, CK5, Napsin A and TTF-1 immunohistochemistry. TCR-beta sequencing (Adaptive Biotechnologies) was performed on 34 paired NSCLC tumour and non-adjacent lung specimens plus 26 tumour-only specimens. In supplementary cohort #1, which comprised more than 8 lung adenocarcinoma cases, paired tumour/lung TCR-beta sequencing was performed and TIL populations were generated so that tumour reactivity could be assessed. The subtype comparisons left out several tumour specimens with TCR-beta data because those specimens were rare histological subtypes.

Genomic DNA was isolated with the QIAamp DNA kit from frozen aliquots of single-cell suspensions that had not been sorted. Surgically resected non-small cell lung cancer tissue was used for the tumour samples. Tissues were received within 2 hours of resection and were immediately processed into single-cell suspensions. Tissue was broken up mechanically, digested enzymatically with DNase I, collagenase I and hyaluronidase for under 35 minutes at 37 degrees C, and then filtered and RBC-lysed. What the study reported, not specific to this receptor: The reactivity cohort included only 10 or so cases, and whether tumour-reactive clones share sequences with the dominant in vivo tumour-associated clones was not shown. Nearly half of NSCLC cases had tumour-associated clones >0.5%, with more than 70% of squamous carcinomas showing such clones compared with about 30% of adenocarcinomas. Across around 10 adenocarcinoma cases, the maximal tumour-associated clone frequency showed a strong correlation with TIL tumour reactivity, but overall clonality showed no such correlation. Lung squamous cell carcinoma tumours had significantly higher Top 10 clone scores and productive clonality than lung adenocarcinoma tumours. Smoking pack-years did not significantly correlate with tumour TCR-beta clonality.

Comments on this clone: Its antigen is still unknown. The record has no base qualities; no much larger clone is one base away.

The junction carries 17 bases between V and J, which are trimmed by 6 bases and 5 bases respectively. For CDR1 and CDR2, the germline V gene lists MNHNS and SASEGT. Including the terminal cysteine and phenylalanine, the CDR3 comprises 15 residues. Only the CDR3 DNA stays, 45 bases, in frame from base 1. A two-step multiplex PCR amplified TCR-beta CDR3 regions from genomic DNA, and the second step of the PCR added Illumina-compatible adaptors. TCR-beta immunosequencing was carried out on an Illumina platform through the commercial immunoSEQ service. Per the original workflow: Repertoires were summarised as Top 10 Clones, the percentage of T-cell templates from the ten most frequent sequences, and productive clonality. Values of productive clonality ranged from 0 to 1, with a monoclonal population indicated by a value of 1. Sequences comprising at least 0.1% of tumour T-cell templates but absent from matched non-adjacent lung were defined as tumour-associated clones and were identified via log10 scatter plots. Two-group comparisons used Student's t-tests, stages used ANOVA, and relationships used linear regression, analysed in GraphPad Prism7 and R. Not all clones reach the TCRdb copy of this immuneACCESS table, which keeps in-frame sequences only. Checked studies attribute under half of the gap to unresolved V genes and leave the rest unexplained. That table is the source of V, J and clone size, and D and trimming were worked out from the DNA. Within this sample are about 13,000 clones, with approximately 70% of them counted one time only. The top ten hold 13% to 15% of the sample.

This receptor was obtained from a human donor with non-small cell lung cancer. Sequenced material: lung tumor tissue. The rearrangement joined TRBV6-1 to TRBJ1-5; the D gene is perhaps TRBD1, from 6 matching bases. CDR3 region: CASSAGAGPYQPQHF. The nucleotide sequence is TGTGCCAGCAGCGCGGGGGCAGGCCCTTATCAGCCCCAGCATTTT.